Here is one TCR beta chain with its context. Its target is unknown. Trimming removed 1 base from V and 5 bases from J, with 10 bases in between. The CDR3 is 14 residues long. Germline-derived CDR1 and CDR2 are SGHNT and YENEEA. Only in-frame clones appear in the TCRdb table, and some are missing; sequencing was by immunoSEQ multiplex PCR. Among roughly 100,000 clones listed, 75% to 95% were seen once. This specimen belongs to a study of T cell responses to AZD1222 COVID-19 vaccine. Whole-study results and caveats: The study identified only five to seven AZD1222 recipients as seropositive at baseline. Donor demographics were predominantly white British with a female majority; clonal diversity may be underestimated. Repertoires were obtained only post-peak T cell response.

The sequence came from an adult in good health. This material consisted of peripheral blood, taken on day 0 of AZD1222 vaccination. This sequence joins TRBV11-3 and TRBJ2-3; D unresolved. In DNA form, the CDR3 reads TGTGCCAGCAGCTTAGGGGGAAATCAAGATACGCAGTATTTT. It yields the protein CASSLGGNQDTQYF.